Only a few counts were recorded for the clone carrying this TCR beta chain. The sample is drawn from a study of blood T cell repertoires in COVID-19. The overall study: Sample material is recorded as cDNA or gDNA derived from T cells, B-cell-depleted T cells, or PBMCs.

Trimming took 5 bases from V and 5 from J, leaving 18 bases between them. CDR1 is SGHVS, CDR2 FQNEAQ, per germline. This CDR3 comprises 15 residues. The repertoire was sequenced with immunoSEQ multiplex PCR; TCRdb's copy has only in-frame clones and lacks some. The table records fewer than 350,000 clones, roughly 88% of them present only once. The clonotype originates from a man between 18 and 29 years old with active or convalescent COVID-19. This chain uses TRBV7-8 with TRBJ2-5, with a tentative D call TRBD2 (6 bases). Sequenced input: peripheral blood. CDR3 in DNA: TGTGCCAGCAGCGCGAGGAACCGGGACTTGGAGACCCAGTACTTC. Encoded protein: CASSARNRDLETQYF.